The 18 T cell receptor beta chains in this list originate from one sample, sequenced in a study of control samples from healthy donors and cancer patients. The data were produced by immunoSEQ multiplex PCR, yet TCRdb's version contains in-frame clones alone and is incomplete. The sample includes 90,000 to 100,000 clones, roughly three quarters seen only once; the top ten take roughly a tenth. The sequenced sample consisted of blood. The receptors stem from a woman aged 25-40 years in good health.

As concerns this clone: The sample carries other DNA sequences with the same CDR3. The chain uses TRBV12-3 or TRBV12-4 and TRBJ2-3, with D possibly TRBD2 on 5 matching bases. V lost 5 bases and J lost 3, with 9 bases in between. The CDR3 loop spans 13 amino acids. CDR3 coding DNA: TGTGCCAGCAGTCCACGCGGGACAGATACGCAGTATTTT. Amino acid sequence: CASSPRGTDTQYF.

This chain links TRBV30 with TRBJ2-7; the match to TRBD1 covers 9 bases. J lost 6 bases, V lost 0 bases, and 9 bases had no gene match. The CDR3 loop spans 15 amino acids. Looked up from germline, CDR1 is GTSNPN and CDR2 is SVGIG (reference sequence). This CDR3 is CAWSVFDRGFGEQYF. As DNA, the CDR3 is TGTGCCTGGAGTGTATTTGACAGGGGGTTCGGCGAGCAGTACTTC.

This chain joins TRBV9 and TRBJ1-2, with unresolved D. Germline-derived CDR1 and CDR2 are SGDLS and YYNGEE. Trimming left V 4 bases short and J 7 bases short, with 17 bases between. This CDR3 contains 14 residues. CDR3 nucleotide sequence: TGTGCCAGCAGCAAAACGAGCGCTTCGAGTGGCTACACCTTC. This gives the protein CASSKTSASSGYTF.

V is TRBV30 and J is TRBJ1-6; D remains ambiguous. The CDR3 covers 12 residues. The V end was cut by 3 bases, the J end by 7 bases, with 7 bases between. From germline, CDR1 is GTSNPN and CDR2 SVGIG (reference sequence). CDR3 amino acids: CAWSGVNSPLHF. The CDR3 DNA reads TGTGCCTGGAGCGGGGTAAATTCACCCCTCCACTTT.

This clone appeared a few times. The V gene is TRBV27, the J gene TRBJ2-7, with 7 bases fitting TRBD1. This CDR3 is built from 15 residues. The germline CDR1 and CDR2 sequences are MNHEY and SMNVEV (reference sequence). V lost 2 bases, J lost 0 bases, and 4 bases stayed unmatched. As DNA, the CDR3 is TGTGCCAGCAGTTTACTCGGACAGGACTCCTACGAGCAGTACTTC. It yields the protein CASSLLGQDSYEQYF.

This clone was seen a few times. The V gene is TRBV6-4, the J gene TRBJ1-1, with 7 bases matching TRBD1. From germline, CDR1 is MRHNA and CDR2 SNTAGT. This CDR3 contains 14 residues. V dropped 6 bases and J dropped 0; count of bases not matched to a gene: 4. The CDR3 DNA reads TGTGCCAGCAGCCAGGACAGGTTGAACACTGAAGCTTTCTTT. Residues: CASSQDRLNTEAFF.

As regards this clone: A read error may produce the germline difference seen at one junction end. The CDR3 sequence: CASSPLDMGWDTEAFF. In DNA form, the CDR3 reads TGTGCCAGCTCGCCACTCGACATGGGGTGGGACACTGAAGCTTTCTTT. This chain joins TRBV18 and TRBJ1-1; no clear D. The CDR3 runs to 16 residues. Germline V gives CDR1 KGHSH, CDR2 LQKENI.

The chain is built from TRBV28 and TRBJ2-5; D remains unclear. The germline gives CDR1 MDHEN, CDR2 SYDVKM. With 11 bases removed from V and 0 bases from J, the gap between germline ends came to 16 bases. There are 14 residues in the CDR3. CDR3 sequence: CASSLGFYQETQYF. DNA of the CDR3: TGTGCCTCTTCACTCGGGTTTTACCAAGAGACCCAGTACTTC.

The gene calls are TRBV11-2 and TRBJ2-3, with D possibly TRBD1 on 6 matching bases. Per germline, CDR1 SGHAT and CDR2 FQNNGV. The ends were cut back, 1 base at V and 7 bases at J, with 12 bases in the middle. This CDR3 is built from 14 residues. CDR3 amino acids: CASSLARDTYTQYF. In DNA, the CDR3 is TGTGCCAGCAGCTTAGCCCGGGACACTTATACGCAGTATTTT.

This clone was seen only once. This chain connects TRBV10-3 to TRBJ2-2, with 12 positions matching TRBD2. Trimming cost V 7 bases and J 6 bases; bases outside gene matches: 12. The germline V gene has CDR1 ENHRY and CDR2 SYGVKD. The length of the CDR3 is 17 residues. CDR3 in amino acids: CAIKGQPLAGGPGELFF. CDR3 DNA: TGTGCCATCAAGGGCCAACCTCTAGCGGGGGGGCCCGGGGAGCTGTTTTTT.

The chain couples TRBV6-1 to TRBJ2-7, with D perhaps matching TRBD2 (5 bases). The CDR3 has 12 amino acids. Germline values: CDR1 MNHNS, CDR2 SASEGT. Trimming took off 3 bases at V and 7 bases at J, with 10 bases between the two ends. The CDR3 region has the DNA TGTGCCAGCAGTGAGAGGGTTCGTGAGCAGTACTTC. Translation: CASSERVREQYF.

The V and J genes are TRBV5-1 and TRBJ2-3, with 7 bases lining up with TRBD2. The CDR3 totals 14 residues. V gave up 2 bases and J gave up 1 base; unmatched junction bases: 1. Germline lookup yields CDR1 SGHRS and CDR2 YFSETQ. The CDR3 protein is CASSFSGRTDTQYF. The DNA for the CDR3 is TGCGCCAGCAGCTTTAGCGGGCGCACAGATACGCAGTATTTT.

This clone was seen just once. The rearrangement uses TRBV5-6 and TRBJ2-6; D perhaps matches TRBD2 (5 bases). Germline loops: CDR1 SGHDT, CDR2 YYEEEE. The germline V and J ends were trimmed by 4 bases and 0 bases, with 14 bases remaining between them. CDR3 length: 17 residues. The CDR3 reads CASSAGRPNSGANVLTF. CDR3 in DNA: TGTGCCAGCAGCGCTGGGAGACCAAACTCTGGGGCCAACGTCCTGACTTTC.

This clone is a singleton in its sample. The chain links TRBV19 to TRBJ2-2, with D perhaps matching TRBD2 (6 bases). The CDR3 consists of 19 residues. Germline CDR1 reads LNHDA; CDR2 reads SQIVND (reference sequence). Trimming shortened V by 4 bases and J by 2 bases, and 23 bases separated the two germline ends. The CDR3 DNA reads TGTGCCAGTAGTAGTATCGGGGGATTACTAAAAAAAAACACCGGGGAGCTGTTTTTT. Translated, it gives CASSSIGGLLKKNTGELFF.

CDR3 sequence (DNA): TGTGCCACCAGCAGAGATCCTAGGGCTAGCGGGGGGGCATGGATCCATGAGCAGTTCTTC. Translating it yields CATSRDPRASGGAWIHEQFF. The V and J genes are TRBV15 and TRBJ2-1, with 12 bases fitting TRBD2. The length of the CDR3 is 20 residues. Germline V gene lookup returns CDR1 LNHNV and CDR2 YYDKDF (reference sequence). Germline trimming cut 0 bases from V and 8 bases from J; bases unmatched to any gene: 17.

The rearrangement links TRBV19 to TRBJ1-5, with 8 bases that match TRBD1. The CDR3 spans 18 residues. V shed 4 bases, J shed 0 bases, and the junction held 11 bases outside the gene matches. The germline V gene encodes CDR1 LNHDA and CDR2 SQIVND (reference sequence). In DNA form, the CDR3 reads TGTGCCAGTAGTAGGTACGGGACAGGTGGTTATAGCAATCAGCCCCAGCATTTT. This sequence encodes CASSRYGTGGYSNQPQHF.

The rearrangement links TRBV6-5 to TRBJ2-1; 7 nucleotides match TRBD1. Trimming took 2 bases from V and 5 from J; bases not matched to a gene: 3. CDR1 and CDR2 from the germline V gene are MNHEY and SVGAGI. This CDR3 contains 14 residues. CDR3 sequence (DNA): TGTGCCAGCAGTTACGGGACAGACCACAATGAGCAGTTCTTC. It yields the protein CASSYGTDHNEQFF.

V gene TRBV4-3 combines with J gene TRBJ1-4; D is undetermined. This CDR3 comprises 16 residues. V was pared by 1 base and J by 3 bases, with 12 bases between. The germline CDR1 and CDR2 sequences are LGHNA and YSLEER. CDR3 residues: CASSQGRLRANEKLFF. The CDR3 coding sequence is TGCGCCAGCAGCCAAGGGCGGCTGCGGGCTAATGAAAAACTGTTTTTT.